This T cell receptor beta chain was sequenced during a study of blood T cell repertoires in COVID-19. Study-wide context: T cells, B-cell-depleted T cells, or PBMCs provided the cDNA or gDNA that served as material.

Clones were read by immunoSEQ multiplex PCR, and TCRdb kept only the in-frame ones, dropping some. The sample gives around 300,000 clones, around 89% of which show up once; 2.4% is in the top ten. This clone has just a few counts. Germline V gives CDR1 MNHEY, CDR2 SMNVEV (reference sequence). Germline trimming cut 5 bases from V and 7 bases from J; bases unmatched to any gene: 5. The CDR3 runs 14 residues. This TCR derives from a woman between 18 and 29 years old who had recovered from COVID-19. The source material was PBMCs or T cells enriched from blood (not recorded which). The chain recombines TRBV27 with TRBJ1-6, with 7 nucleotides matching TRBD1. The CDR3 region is CASSQGVSNSPLHF. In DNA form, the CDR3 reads TGTGCCAGCAGTCAGGGGGTTTCGAATTCACCCCTCCACTTT.